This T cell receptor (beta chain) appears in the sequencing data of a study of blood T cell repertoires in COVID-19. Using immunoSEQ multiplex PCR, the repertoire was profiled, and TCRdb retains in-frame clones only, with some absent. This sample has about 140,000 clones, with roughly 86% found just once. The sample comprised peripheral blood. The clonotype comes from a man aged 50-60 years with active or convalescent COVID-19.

Written as DNA, the CDR3 is TGTGCCAGCAGACTTAGCGGGGCCCCCTTGAAGCAGTACTTC. The encoded protein is CASRLSGAPLKQYF. The rearrangement links TRBV27 to TRBJ2-7; 8 bases match TRBD2. The CDR3 contains 14 residues. Germline V lookup: CDR1 MNHEY, CDR2 SMNVEV (reference sequence). Trimming cost V 6 bases and J 8 bases; bases outside gene matches: 12.